This T cell receptor (beta chain) was identified during a study of blood T cell repertoires in COVID-19. At the level of the study: T cells, B-cell-depleted T cells, or PBMCs provided the cDNA or gDNA that served as material.

V was shortened by 0 bases and J by 8 bases, with 13 bases between the two germline ends. Germline V lookup: CDR1 SGHTA, CDR2 FQGNSA. This CDR3 spans 15 amino acids. Sequencing was performed with immunoSEQ multiplex PCR; in TCRdb, only in-frame clones are kept and a portion is missing. The repertoire holds a few hundred thousand clones, with around 91% as singletons. Categorization into cohorts depended on clinical history that participants reported. Recovery among Cohort 3 donors was established by two negative PCRs, clearance, or symptom resolution. The clonotype was recovered from a woman in her forties who had recovered from COVID-19. The sample consisted of PBMCs or T cells enriched from blood (not recorded which). The gene calls are TRBV7-2 and TRBJ1-4, with a weak D call TRBD1 (5 bases). Here the CDR3 reads CASSLAGQGGEKLFF. The CDR3 DNA is TGTGCCAGCAGCTTAGCTGGGCAGGGCGGCGAAAAACTGTTTTTT.